The 22 T cell receptor beta chains in this list originate from one sample, sequenced in a study of beta chain features in type 1 diabetes. The sequenced template was cDNA made from the entire isolated RNA. This table comes from immunoSEQ multiplex PCR, and its TCRdb copy is limited to in-frame clones, with some not included. The sample has 600,000 or so clones; around 15% are singletons. The antigens for these receptors are not known. Findings of the study overall: TCRB CDR3s were moderately but significantly shorter in Type 1 diabetes patients in all four CD4+ subsets.

The sample comprised naive CD4+ T cells from blood. The receptors here all came from a man between 18 and 35 years old with type 1 diabetes.

This chain connects TRBV30 to TRBJ1-4; D might be TRBD1 (6 bases). Germline values: CDR1 GTSNPN, CDR2 SVGIG (reference sequence). The V end was cut by 3 bases, the J end by 4 bases, with 12 bases between. The CDR3 loop spans 14 amino acids. The CDR3 loop reads CAWSKGGGNEKLFF. Here the CDR3 DNA reads TGTGCCTGGAGCAAGGGGGGTGGTAATGAAAAACTGTTTTTT.

This clone was seen more than once but under ten times. The chain links TRBV30 to TRBJ2-7; D assignment may be TRBD1 or TRBD2 (5 bases each). V was clipped by 0 bases and J by 4 bases, with 13 bases between them. Germline V lookup: CDR1 GTSNPN, CDR2 SVGIG (reference sequence). This CDR3 has 14 amino acids. CDR3 protein: CAWSVGTAAYEQYF. DNA for the CDR3: TGTGCCTGGAGTGTAGGGACGGCTGCTTACGAGCAGTACTTC.

This clone was counted a few times. V is TRBV28 and J is TRBJ2-7; no definite D call. Trimming stripped 6 bases from V and 4 bases from J, with 10 bases between. Germline V gene data show CDR1 as MDHEN and CDR2 as SYDVKM. There are 12 residues in the CDR3. This CDR3 is CASSPPMYEQYF. CDR3 sequence (DNA): TGTGCCAGCAGCCCCCCCATGTACGAGCAGTACTTC.

This chain connects TRBV25-1 to TRBJ2-7; 16 nucleotides match TRBD2. This CDR3 has 17 amino acids. Germline CDR1 is MGHDK and CDR2 is SYGVNS. V gave up 6 bases and J gave up 2 bases; unmatched junction bases: 7. CDR3 in amino acids: CASSHTGTSGRAYEQYF. The CDR3 nucleotides are TGTGCCAGCAGCCACACCGGGACTAGCGGGAGGGCCTACGAGCAGTACTTC.

This clone was detected a few times. The chain carries TRBV7-9 and TRBJ2-1; perhaps TRBD2 as D (7 bases). The V gene's germline CDR1 is SEHNR and CDR2 FQNEAQ (reference sequence). V lost 6 bases and J lost 4, with 19 bases in between. The CDR3 runs to 16 residues. The chain's CDR3 is CASRPSGRGAYNEQFF. DNA of the CDR3: TGTGCCAGCAGACCCTCGGGCCGGGGGGCTTACAATGAGCAGTTCTTC.

The CDR3: CASSSGTTSSYNEQFF. CDR3 sequence (DNA): TGTGCCAGCAGCTCCGGGACTACTAGCTCCTACAATGAGCAGTTCTTC. The chain couples TRBV7-9 to TRBJ2-1, with 7 bases aligning to TRBD2. V lost 4 bases to trimming and J lost 0 bases; unmatched junction nucleotides: 6. This CDR3 is 16 amino acids long. Germline loops: CDR1 SEHNR, CDR2 FQNEAQ (reference sequence).

There are a few counts of this clone. The V and J genes are TRBV5-4 and TRBJ2-2, with a tentative D call TRBD1 (6 bases). CDR3 length: 16 amino acids. V gave up 0 bases and J gave up 0 bases, with 9 bases separating them. The V gene's germline CDR1 is SGHNT and CDR2 YYREEE (reference sequence). The DNA for the CDR3 is TGTGCCAGCAGCTTGGCTGGGGGCGCGAACACCGGGGAGCTGTTTTTT. Translating gives CASSLAGGANTGELFF.

The V call is TRBV5-4, the J call TRBJ2-5; D perhaps matches TRBD2 (7 bases). The germline V gene has CDR1 SGHNT and CDR2 YYREEE (reference sequence). Trimming left V 0 bases short and J 5 bases short, with 11 bases between. The CDR3 extends over 14 amino acids. CDR3 sequence: CASSLAEGGETQYF. CDR3 in DNA: TGTGCCAGCAGCTTGGCCGAGGGGGGGGAGACCCAGTACTTC.

The rearrangement uses TRBV7-8 and TRBJ1-5; D is undetermined. V dropped 3 bases and J dropped 6 bases, with 15 bases sitting between them. The CDR3 spans 15 residues. Germline CDR1 is SGHVS and CDR2 is FQNEAQ. CDR3 DNA: TGTGCCAGCAGCTTGGACCGACCCCGCGTTCAGCCCCAGCATTTT. Its translation is CASSLDRPRVQPQHF. Using reference TRBV7-8 and TRBJ1-5 for the parts outside the CDR3, the full variable domain is GAGVSQSPRYKVAKRGQDVALRCDPISGHVSLFWYQQALGQGPEFLTYFQNEAQLDKSGLPSDRFFAERPEGSVSTLKIQRTQQEDSAVYLCASSLDRPRVQPQHFGDGTRLSIL.

The sample holds a few counts of this clone. The V call is TRBV4-3, the J call TRBJ2-6; D is undetermined. The CDR3 is made up of 16 amino acids. Trimming pared 3 bases from V and 2 bases from J, leaving 11 bases between. CDR1 is LGHNA and CDR2 is YSLEER in the germline V gene. The CDR3 coding sequence is TGCGCCAGCAGCCACCTATTGGGGACTGGGGCCAACGTCCTGACTTTC. This codes for CASSHLLGTGANVLTF.

The table lists this clone with a few counts. The rearrangement uses TRBV2 and TRBJ2-1; D not resolved. CDR1 is SNHLY and CDR2 is FYNNEI in the germline V gene. The CDR3 totals 17 residues. V dropped 1 base and J dropped 0 bases, with 13 bases sitting between them. The CDR3 nucleotides read TGTGCCAGCAGTGAAGTTAGGGCAGCTAACTCCTACAATGAGCAGTTCTTC. Encoded protein: CASSEVRAANSYNEQFF.

The CDR3: CASTGTTEGLAQYF. CDR3 nucleotides: TGTGCCAGCACAGGGACCACAGAGGGGTTGGCGCAGTATTTT. This chain uses TRBV2 with TRBJ2-3; D could derive from TRBD1 or TRBD2 (5 bases each). V shed 7 bases and J shed 10 bases, with 21 bases lying between them. The CDR3 runs to 14 residues. CDR1 SNHLY and CDR2 FYNNEI come from the germline V gene.

A few counts support this clone. This chain connects TRBV6-1 to TRBJ2-7; D is perhaps TRBD1 (6 bases). Deletions cut 1 base from V and 2 bases from J, with 12 bases between. The CDR3 length is 15 residues. CDR1 is MNHNS and CDR2 is SASEGT in the germline V gene. CDR3 protein: CASSEGTVDTYEQYF. The CDR3 DNA reads as TGTGCCAGCAGTGAAGGGACAGTCGATACCTACGAGCAGTACTTC.

This clone was picked up a small number of times. The gene calls are TRBV6-1 and TRBJ1-2; TRBD1 agrees at 7 bases. This CDR3 spans 12 amino acids. Germline CDR1 and CDR2: MNHNS and SASEGT. The V gene end was trimmed by 6 bases and the J gene end by 4 bases; junction bases not matched to a gene: 2. In DNA, the CDR3 is TGTGCCAGCAGGAGGGACAGCTATGGCTACACCTTC. Its protein is CASRRDSYGYTF.

This clone was seen more than once but under ten times. The chain employs TRBV9 and TRBJ2-7; no firm D call. This CDR3 has 15 residues. In germline, CDR1 is SGDLS, CDR2 YYNGEE. The ends were cut back, 0 bases at V and 3 bases at J, with 13 bases in the middle. CDR3 sequence (DNA): TGTGCCAGCAGCGTAGCGGGTCAGTCCGTCTACGAGCAGTACTTC. Its translation is CASSVAGQSVYEQYF.

J is TRBJ1-5 and V is TRBV9; D unresolved. Trimming stripped 0 bases from V and 3 bases from J, with 10 bases between. Germline values: CDR1 SGDLS, CDR2 YYNGEE. The CDR3 extends over 15 amino acids. CDR3 residues: CASSVDGVINQPQHF. DNA of the CDR3: TGTGCCAGCAGCGTAGACGGGGTAATCAATCAGCCCCAGCATTTT.

CDR3 protein: CASSLTQHEGDTQYF. CDR3 DNA sequence: TGTGCCAGCAGCTTAACGCAACACGAGGGAGATACGCAGTATTTT. The V and J genes are TRBV7-3 and TRBJ2-3; D is perhaps TRBD2 (5 bases). This CDR3 comprises 15 residues. CDR1 and CDR2 (germline): SGHTA, FQGTGA. V lost 0 bases and J 5 bases, leaving 12 bases between the germline ends.

The chain carries TRBV21-1 and TRBJ2-3; TRBD2 is taken as the D call from the table, unchecked against the DNA. TRBV21-1 is annotated as a pseudogene. The CDR3 totals 16 residues. The CDR3 DNA follows: TGTGCCAGCCGATCTAGAGGAACGGCTAGCACAGATACGCAGTATTTT. Translating gives CASRSRGTASTDTQYF.

This clone was counted once. The chain recombines TRBV5-6 with TRBJ2-6, with a weak D call TRBD1 (6 bases). There are 17 residues in the CDR3. Trimming took off 4 bases at V and 0 bases at J, with 14 bases between the two ends. Germline CDR1 reads SGHDT; CDR2 reads YYEEEE. CDR3 nucleotide sequence: TGTGCCAGCAGCGGCCCCGGGACAAACTCTGGGGCCAACGTCCTGACTTTC. It encodes CASSGPGTNSGANVLTF.

The genes are TRBV2 and TRBJ2-7, with TRBD2 matching 14 bases. Germline CDR1 is SNHLY and CDR2 is FYNNEI. The V and J ends lost 3 bases and 6 bases, in that order; junction bases with no gene match: 4. The length of the CDR3 is 15 residues. The CDR3 DNA sequence: TGTGCCAGCAGTGAGACTAGCGGGAGGGCCGCCGAGCAGTACTTC. This translates into CASSETSGRAAEQYF.

The chain uses TRBV5-1 and TRBJ1-2, with D possibly being TRBD1 (5 bases). The CDR3 is 14 amino acids. Germline V CDR1 and CDR2: SGHRS, YFSETQ. V lost 1 base and J lost 5, with 12 bases in between. This chain's CDR3 is CASSLIDSSYGYTF. CDR3 bases: TGCGCCAGCAGCTTGATTGACAGCTCGTATGGCTACACCTTC.

The table lists this clone with a few counts. This chain connects TRBV5-4 to TRBJ2-2; TRBD1 might be the D (6 bases). The CDR3 is 12 amino acids. From germline, CDR1 is SGHNT and CDR2 YYREEE (reference sequence). The V gene lost 8 bases and the J gene lost 4 bases, with 9 bases spanning the gap. The chain's CDR3 is CASTRGTGELFF. The CDR3 region has the DNA TGTGCCAGTACCAGGGGCACCGGGGAGCTGTTTTTT.